Sequencing of this TCR beta chain was carried out in a study of shared clonotypes between healthy human individuals. Note on this clone: Antigen specificity is unknown.

Using immunoSEQ multiplex PCR, the repertoire was profiled, and TCRdb retains in-frame clones only, with some absent. The sample has under 650,000 clones, less than 96% seen once. Free of recent acute infections or vaccinations, the donors were healthy HIV-negative adults. Whole-study findings and limits: Across a handful of donors, naive CD4 shared roughly 5.2%, naive CD8 about 3.2%, memory CD4 approximately 2.5%, memory CD8 around 0.36%. Few donors restricted represented genetic and exposure-history diversity.

Looked up from germline, CDR1 is MNHEY and CDR2 is SMNVEV (reference sequence). This CDR3 contains 16 residues. J is TRBJ2-5 and V is TRBV27, with 11 nucleotides matching TRBD2. The DNA end is a closer match to TRBJ2-7, so the J assignment may be wrong. The sequenced sample consisted of naive CD4+ T cells sorted from blood. Subset of the sample: CD45RA+ positively selected. This receptor was taken from a woman younger than 45 in good health. Here the CDR3 DNA reads TGTGCCAGCAGTTTAATAGCGGGAGGGAGCTCCTACGAGCAGTACTTC. This translates into CASSLIAGGSSYEQYF.